This T cell receptor (beta chain) came from a study of blood T cell repertoires in COVID-19. Germline trimming cut 0 bases from V and 6 bases from J; bases unmatched to any gene: 3. The length of the CDR3 is 15 residues. CDR1 is SGHRS and CDR2 is YFSETQ in the germline V gene. Some clones are missing from TCRdb's copy, which holds only in-frame ones; the method was immunoSEQ multiplex PCR. The top ten hold around 10% of the sample, which has roughly 280,000 clones, roughly 85% seen once. The sequence came from a woman aged 65 to 85 with acute or convalescent COVID-19. The specimen sequenced was peripheral blood. The chain has TRBV5-1 and TRBJ1-6; 7 positions match TRBD1. This CDR3 reads CASSLGAGGNSPLHF. In DNA form, the CDR3 reads TGCGCCAGCAGCTTGGGAGCAGGGGGTAATTCACCCCTCCACTTT.